This T cell receptor (beta chain) was captured by sequencing in a study of T cell responses to AZD1222 COVID-19 vaccine. Trimming took 5 bases from V and 0 from J, leaving 10 bases between them. The CDR3 spans 13 residues. Germline V lookup: CDR1 SQVTM, CDR2 ANQGSEA. Details on this clone: Its antigen remains unidentified.

Findings of the study overall: Baseline testing showed seropositivity in only 5 or 6 AZD1222 recipients. Sampling that yielded the repertoires occurred only after the peak T cell response. Possibly, clonal diversity was underestimated; donors were largely white British and included more females. Among spike-specific TCRs, nearly half reportedly target unmutated variant regions.

Only in-frame clones appear in the TCRdb table, and some are missing; sequencing was by immunoSEQ multiplex PCR. The table records 130,000 to 150,000 clones, about 92% of them present only once. The TCR sequence derives from an adult who had recovered from COVID-19. The V call is TRBV29-1, the J call TRBJ1-1, with unresolved D. Source: peripheral blood, taken after recovery from COVID-19. CDR3 sequence reads: CSVSGLMNTEAFF. The CDR3 coding sequence is TGCAGCGTTAGCGGACTTATGAACACTGAAGCTTTCTTT.